This record covers a single T cell receptor beta chain. Its antigen is unknown. Germline V gene sequence: CDR1 SNHLY, CDR2 FYNNEI. Trimming at V came to 7 bases and at J to 7 bases, leaving 11 bases not matched to a gene. The CDR3 loop spans 15 amino acids. These data belong to a study of T cell responses to AZD1222 COVID-19 vaccine. Whole-study results and caveats: Clonal diversity may have been underestimated in mostly white British donors.

Profiled with immunoSEQ multiplex PCR; TCRdb holds only in-frame clones, not every one. The sample contains about 110,000 clones, nearly 90% of which appear only once. The receptor's source is an adult who received the AZD1222 COVID-19 vaccine. This specimen was peripheral blood, taken 28 days after the second AZD1222 dose. The chain links TRBV2 to TRBJ1-1; 11 bases align to TRBD1. The CDR3 DNA is TGTGCCAGCAATTTTGGACAGGGGGCCCCGGGTGAAGCTTTCTTT. Its translation is CASNFGQGAPGEAFF.